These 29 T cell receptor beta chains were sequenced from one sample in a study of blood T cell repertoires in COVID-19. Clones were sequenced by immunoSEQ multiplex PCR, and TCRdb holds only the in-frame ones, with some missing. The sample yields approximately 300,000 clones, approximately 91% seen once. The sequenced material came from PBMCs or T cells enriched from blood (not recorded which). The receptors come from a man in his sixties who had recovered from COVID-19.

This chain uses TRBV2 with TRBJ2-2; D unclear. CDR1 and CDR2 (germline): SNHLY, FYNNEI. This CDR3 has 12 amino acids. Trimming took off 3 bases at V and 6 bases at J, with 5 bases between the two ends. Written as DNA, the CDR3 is TGTGCCAGCAGTGACCCGGCCGGGGAGCTGTTTTTT. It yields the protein CASSDPAGELFF.

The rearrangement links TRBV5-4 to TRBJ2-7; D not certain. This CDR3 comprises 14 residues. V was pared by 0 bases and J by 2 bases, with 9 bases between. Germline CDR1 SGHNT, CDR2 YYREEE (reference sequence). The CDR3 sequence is CASSLGLHTYEQYF. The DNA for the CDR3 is TGTGCCAGCAGCTTGGGGCTCCATACCTACGAGCAGTACTTC. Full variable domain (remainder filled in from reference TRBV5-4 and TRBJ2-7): ETGVTQSPTHLIKTRGQQVTLRCSSQSGHNTVSWYQQALGQGPQFIFQYYREEENGRGNFPPRFSGLQFPNYSSELNVNALELDDSALYLCASSLGLHTYEQYFGPGTRLTVT.

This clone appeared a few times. The CDR3 is CASSLGGIGSSEQFF. CDR3 sequence (DNA): TGTGCCAGCAGCCTTGGCGGTATTGGATCCTCAGAGCAGTTCTTC. The chain is built from TRBV7-3 and TRBJ2-1, with D uncertain. CDR3 length: 15 amino acids. The V gene lost 5 bases and the J gene lost 10 bases, with 21 bases spanning the gap. Germline V gives CDR1 SGHTA, CDR2 FQGTGA. Full variable domain (remainder filled in from reference TRBV7-3 and TRBJ2-1): GAGVSQTPSNKVTEKGKYVELRCDPISGHTALYWYRQSLGQGPEFLIYFQGTGAADDSGLPNDRFFAVRPEGSVSTLKIQRTERGDSAVYLCASSLGGIGSSEQFFGPGTRLTVL.

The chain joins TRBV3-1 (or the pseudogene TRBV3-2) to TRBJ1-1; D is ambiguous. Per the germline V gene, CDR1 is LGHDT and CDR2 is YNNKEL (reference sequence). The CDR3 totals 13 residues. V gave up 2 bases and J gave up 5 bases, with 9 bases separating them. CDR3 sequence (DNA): TGTGCCAGCAGCCAAAGCAGAGGGACTGAAGCTTTCTTT. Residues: CASSQSRGTEAFF.

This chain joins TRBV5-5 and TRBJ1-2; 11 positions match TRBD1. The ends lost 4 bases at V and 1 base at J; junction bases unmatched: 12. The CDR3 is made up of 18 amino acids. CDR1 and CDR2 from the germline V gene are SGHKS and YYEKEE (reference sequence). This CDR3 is CASSLRDRGRHVNYGYTF. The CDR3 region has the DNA TGTGCCAGCAGCCTCCGGGACAGGGGGAGGCACGTTAACTATGGCTACACCTTC.

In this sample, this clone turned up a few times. The CDR3 sequence is CASSADRGVVIQYF. CDR3 DNA sequence: TGTGCCAGCAGTGCAGACAGGGGAGTGGTCATTCAGTACTTC. The rearrangement links TRBV2 to TRBJ2-4, with 8 bases matching TRBD1. CDR3 length: 14 residues. In germline, CDR1 is SNHLY, CDR2 FYNNEI. Unmatched junction bases numbered 8, after V lost 4 bases and J lost 9 bases.

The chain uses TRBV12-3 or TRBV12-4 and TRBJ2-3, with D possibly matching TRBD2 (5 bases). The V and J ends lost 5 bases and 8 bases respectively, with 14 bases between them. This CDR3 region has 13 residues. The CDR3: CASSETVRVTQYF. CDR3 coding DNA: TGTGCCAGCAGTGAAACAGTGCGGGTTACGCAGTATTTT.

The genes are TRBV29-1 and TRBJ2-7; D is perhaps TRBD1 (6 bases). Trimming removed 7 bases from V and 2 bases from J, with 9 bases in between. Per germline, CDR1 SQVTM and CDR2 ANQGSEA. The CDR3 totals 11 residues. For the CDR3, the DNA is TGCAGCGCTGGACAGACCTACGAGCAGTACTTC. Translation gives CSAGQTYEQYF.

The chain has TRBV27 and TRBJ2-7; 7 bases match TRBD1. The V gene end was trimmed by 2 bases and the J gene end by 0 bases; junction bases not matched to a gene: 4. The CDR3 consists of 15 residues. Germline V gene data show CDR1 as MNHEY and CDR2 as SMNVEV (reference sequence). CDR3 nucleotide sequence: TGTGCCAGCAGTTTAAGACAGGGAGCCTCCTACGAGCAGTACTTC. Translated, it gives CASSLRQGASYEQYF.

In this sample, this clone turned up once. CDR3 sequence (DNA): TGTGCCAGCAGCCCCCCCGACAGGGATGAAAAACTGTTTTTT. Translation: CASSPPDRDEKLFF. The V call is TRBV28, the J call TRBJ1-4; 7 nucleotides align to TRBD1. The CDR3 totals 14 residues. Trimming removed 6 bases from V and 6 bases from J; junction bases left unmatched: 7. Germline assignment: CDR1 MDHEN and CDR2 SYDVKM.

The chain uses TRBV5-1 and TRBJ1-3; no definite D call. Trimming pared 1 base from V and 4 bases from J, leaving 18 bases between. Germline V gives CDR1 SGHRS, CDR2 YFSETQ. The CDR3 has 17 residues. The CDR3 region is CASSLNPVNLKGNTIYF. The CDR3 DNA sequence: TGCGCCAGCAGCTTGAATCCGGTCAACTTGAAGGGAAACACCATATATTTT.

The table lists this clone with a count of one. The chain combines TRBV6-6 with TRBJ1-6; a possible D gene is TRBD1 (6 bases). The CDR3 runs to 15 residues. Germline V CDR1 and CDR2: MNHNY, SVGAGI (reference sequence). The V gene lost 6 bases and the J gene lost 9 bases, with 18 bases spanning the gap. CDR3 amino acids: CASSHPGGLGSPLHF. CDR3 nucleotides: TGTGCCAGCAGCCACCCGGGGGGGCTGGGTTCACCCCTCCACTTT.

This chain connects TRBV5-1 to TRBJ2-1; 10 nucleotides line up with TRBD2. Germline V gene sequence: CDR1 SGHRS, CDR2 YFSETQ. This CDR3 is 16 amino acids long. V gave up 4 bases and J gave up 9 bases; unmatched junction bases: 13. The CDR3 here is CASSPRSLAGVSEQFF. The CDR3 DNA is TGCGCCAGCAGCCCCCGTTCGCTAGCGGGAGTATCTGAGCAGTTCTTC.

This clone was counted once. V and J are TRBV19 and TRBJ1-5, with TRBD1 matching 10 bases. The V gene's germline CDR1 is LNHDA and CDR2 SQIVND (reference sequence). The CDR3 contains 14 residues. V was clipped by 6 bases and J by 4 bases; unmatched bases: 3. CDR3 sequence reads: CASSGQGGNQPQHF. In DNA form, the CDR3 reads TGTGCCAGTAGCGGACAGGGGGGAAATCAGCCCCAGCATTTT.

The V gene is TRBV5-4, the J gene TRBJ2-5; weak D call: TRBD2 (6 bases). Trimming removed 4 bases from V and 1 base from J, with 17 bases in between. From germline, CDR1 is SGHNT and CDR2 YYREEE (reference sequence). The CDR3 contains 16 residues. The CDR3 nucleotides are TGTGCCAGCAGCCCGGTTCCCCTAGCGTCCCAAGAGACCCAGTACTTC. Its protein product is CASSPVPLASQETQYF.

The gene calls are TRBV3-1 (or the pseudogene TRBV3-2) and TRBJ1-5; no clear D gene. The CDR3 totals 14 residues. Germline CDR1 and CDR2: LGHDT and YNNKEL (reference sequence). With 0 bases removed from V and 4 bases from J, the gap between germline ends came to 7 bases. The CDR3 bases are TGTGCCAGCAGCCAAGATGTGAGGAATCAGCCCCAGCATTTT. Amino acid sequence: CASSQDVRNQPQHF.

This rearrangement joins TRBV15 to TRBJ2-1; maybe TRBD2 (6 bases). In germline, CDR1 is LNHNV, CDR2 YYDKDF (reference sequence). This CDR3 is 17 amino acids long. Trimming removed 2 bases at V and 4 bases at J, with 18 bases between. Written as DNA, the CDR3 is TGTGCCACCAGCAGAAGATCGGGCCCGGGAGAGTACAATGAGCAGTTCTTC. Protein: CATSRRSGPGEYNEQFF.

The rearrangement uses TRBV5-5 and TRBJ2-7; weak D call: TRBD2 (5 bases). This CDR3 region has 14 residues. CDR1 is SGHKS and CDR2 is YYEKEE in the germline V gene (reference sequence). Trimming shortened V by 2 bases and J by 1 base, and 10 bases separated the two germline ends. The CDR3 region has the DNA TGTGCCAGCAGCTTACTCGAGGGATCCTACGAGCAGTACTTC. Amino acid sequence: CASSLLEGSYEQYF.

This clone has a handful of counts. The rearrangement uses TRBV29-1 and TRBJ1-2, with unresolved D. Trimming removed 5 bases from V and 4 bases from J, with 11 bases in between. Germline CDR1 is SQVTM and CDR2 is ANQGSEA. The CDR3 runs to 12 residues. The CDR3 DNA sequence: TGCAGCGTTACGGTACAGTCCTATGGCTACACCTTC. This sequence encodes CSVTVQSYGYTF. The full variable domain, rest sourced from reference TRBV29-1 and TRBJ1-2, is SAVISQKPSRDICQRGTSLTIQCQVDSQVTMMFWYRQQPGQSLTLIATANQGSEATYESGFVIDKFPISRPNLTFSTLTVSNMSPEDSSIYLCSVTVQSYGYTFGSGTRLTVV.

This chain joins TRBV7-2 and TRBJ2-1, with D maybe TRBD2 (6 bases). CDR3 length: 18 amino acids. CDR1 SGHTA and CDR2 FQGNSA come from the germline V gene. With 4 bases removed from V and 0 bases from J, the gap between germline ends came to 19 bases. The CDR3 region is CASSSNGGVSVSYNEQFF. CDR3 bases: TGTGCCAGCAGCTCTAACGGGGGAGTTTCAGTCTCCTACAATGAGCAGTTCTTC.

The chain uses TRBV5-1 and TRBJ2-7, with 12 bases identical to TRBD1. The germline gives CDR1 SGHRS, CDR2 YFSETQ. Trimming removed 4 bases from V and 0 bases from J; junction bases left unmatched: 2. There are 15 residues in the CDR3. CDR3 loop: CASSGTGGASYEQYF. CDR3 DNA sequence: TGCGCCAGCAGCGGGACAGGGGGCGCCTCCTACGAGCAGTACTTC.

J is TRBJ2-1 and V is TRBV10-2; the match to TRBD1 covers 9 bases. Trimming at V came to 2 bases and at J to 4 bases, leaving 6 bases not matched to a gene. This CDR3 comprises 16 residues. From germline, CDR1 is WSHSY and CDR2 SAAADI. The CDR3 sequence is CASSEADRGPYNEQFF. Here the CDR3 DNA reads TGCGCCAGCAGTGAGGCGGACAGGGGCCCTTACAATGAGCAGTTCTTC.

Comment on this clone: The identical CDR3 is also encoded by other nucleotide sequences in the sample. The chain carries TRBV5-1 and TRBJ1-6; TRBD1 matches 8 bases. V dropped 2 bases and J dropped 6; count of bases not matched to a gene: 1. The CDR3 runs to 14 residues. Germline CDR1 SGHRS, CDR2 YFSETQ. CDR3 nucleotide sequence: TGCGCCAGCAGCTTAGACAGGGGTAATTCACCCCTCCACTTT. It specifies CASSLDRGNSPLHF.

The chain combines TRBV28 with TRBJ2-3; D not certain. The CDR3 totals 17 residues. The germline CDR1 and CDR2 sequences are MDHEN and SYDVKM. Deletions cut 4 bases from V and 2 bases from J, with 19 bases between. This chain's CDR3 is CASSSPSRVTFTDTQYF. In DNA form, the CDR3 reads TGTGCCAGCAGTTCCCCATCCCGGGTTACTTTCACAGATACGCAGTATTTT.

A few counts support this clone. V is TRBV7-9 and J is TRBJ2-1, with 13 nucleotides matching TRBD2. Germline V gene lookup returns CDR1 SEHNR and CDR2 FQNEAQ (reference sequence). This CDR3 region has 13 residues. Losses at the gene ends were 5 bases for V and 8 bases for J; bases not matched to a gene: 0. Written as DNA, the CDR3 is TGTGCCAGCAGCGGACTAGCGGGAGATGAGCAGTTCTTC. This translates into CASSGLAGDEQFF.

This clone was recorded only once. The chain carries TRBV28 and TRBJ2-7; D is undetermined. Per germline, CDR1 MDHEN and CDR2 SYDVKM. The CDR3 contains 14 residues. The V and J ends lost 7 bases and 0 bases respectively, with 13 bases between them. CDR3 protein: CASTQRSFSYEQYF. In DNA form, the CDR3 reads TGTGCCAGCACCCAACGGTCCTTCTCCTACGAGCAGTACTTC. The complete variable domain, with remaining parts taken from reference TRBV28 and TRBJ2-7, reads DVKVTQSSRYLVKRTGEKVFLECVQDMDHENMFWYRQDPGLGLRLIYFSYDVKMKEKGDIPEGYSVSREKKERFSLILESASTNQTSMYLCASTQRSFSYEQYFGPGTRLTVT.

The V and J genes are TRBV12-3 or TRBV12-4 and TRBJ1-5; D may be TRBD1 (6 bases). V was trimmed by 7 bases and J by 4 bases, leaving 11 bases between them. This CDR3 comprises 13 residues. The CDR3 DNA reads TGTGCCAGCACCCGGACAGTAAATCAGCCCCAGCATTTT. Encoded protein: CASTRTVNQPQHF.

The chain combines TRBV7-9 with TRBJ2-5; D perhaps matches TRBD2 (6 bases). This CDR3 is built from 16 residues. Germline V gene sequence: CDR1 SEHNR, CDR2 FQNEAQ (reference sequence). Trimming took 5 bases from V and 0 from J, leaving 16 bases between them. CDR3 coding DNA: TGTGCCAGCAGCAAGGGCGCGGGACTTGACCAAGAGACCCAGTACTTC. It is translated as CASSKGAGLDQETQYF.

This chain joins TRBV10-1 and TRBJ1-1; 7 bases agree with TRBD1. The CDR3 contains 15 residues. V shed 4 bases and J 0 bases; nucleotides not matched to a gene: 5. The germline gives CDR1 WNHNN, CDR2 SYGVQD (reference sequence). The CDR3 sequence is CASSADRAVNTEAFF. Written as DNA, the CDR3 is TGCGCCAGCAGTGCCGACAGGGCGGTGAACACTGAAGCTTTCTTT.